This T cell receptor beta chain was observed in a study of cytomegalovirus exposure and HLA in healthy donors. Study-wide results and limits: Among the CMV-associated chains, a few were confirmed in vitro as specific for CMV antigens. For most TCR sequences rarity was the rule, although some public TCRs occurred in many donors. The study recorded fewer than 200 TCR beta chains that were cytomegalovirus-associated.

The donors (healthy individuals) were bone marrow donors. PCR involved 60 Vbeta and 13 Jbeta primers. Profiled with immunoSEQ multiplex PCR; TCRdb holds only in-frame clones, not every one. The sample includes 210,000 or so clones, more than 60% of them seen just once. This CDR3 is 14 amino acids long. V lost 6 bases to trimming and J lost 7 bases; unmatched junction nucleotides: 10. Looked up from germline, CDR1 is KGHSH and CDR2 is LQKENI. As concerns this clone: What it recognizes is unknown.

Sequencing used PBMCs. The TCR comes from a woman aged 25 to 39 in good health and CMV-seropositive. The V gene is TRBV18, the J gene TRBJ1-2; 8 bases align to TRBD1. The CDR3: CASSQWTGNGGYTF. For the CDR3, the DNA is TGTGCCAGCTCGCAATGGACAGGGAATGGTGGCTACACCTTC. The full variable domain, its missing parts supplied by reference TRBV18 and TRBJ1-2, is NAGVMQNPRHLVRRRGQEARLRCSPMKGHSHVYWYRQLPEEGLKFMVYLQKENIIDESGMPKERFSAEFPKEGPSILRIQQVVRGDSAAYFCASSQWTGNGGYTFGSGTRLTVV.